The 4 T cell receptor beta chains listed next were all sequenced from one sample in a study of T cells in Graves' hyperthyroidism and ophthalmopathy. TCR beta CDR3 regions were amplified from RNA transcripts. The TCR CDR3 was amplified in a first-round RT-PCR using the HTBI primer set. TCRdb re-analysed the multiplex PCR reads in MiXCR, keeping a single row per CDR3 protein. Among about 290,000 distinct CDR3 sequences listed, about 15% were seen once. Sequencing used blood. These receptors were obtained from a woman in her fifties or sixties with Graves' ophthalmopathy.

This clonotype has at least ten counts. The rearrangement links TRBV30 to TRBJ2-5; the match to TRBD1 covers 11 bases. The length of the CDR3 is 15 residues. After removal of 4 bases from V and 7 bases from J, the junction contained 11 bases not matched to a gene. The V gene's germline CDR1 is GTSNPN and CDR2 SVGIG (reference sequence). CDR3 sequence (DNA): TGTGCCTGGACTCAGAAAGGACAGGGGGCCGGGACCCAGTACTTC. Translated: CAWTQKGQGAGTQYF.

This clonotype was found many times. The V call is TRBV20-1, the J call TRBJ2-7, with 12 bases identical to TRBD2. V was pared by 0 bases and J by 4 bases, with 1 base of the junction left unmatched. This CDR3 has 14 amino acids. Germline V gene data show CDR1 as DFQATT and CDR2 as SNEGSKA (reference sequence). The CDR3 loop reads CSARDTSGGYEQYF. As DNA, the CDR3 is TGCAGTGCTAGAGATACTAGCGGGGGGTACGAGCAGTACTTC.

In its sample, this clonotype was seen many times. CDR3 residues: CASSPPLPGKDEQYF. The DNA of the CDR3 is TGTGCCAGCTCACCACCGCTCCCGGGGAAGGACGAGCAGTACTTC. This sequence joins TRBV18 and TRBJ2-7, with D perhaps matching TRBD2 (5 bases). Germline assignment: CDR1 KGHSH and CDR2 LQKENI. Trimming cost V 0 bases and J 5 bases, with 14 bases left between them. CDR3 size: 15 residues.

This clonotype was counted only a few times. The V call is TRBV6-1, the J call TRBJ1-3; 9 bases map to TRBD1. CDR1 and CDR2 (germline): MNHNS, SASEGT. This CDR3 is built from 15 residues. Trimming removed 4 bases from V and 7 bases from J; junction bases left unmatched: 8. The CDR3 spells CASSASTGGRNTIYF. DNA of the CDR3: TGTGCCAGCAGTGCTTCGACAGGGGGAAGGAACACCATATATTTT.